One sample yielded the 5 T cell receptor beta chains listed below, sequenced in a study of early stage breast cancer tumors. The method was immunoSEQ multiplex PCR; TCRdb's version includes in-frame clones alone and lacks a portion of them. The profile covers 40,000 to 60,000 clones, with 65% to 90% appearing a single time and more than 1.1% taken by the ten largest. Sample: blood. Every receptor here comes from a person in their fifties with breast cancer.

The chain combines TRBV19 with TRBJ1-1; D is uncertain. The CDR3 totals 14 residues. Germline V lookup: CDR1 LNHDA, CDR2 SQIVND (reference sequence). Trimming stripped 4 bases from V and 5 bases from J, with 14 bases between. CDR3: CASSTTVASTEAFF. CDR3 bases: TGTGCCAGTAGTACCACGGTCGCCTCAACTGAAGCTTTCTTT.

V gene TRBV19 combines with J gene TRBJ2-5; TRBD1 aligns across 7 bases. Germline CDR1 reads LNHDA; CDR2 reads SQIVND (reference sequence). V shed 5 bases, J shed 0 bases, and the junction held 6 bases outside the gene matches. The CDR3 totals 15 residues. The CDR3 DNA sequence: TGTGCCAGTAGTTCTCACAGGGGTCACCAAGAGACCCAGTACTTC. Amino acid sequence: CASSSHRGHQETQYF.

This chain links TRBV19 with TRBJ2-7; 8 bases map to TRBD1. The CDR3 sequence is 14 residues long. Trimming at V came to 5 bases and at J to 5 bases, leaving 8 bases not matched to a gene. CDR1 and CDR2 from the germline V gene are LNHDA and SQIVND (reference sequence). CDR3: CASSVDRDFDEQYF. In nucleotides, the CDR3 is TGTGCCAGTAGTGTGGACAGGGATTTCGACGAGCAGTACTTC.

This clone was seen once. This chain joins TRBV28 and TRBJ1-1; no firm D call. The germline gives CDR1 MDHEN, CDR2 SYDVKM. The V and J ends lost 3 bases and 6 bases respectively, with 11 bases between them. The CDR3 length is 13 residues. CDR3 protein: CASSFISTPEAFF. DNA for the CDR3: TGTGCCAGCAGTTTCATCTCTACCCCTGAAGCTTTCTTT.

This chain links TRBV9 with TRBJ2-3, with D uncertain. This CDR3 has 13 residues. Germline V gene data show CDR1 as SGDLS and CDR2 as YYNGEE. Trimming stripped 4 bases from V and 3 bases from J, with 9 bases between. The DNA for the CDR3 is TGTGCCAGCAGCCCAAACCCGACAGATACGCAGTATTTT. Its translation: CASSPNPTDTQYF.